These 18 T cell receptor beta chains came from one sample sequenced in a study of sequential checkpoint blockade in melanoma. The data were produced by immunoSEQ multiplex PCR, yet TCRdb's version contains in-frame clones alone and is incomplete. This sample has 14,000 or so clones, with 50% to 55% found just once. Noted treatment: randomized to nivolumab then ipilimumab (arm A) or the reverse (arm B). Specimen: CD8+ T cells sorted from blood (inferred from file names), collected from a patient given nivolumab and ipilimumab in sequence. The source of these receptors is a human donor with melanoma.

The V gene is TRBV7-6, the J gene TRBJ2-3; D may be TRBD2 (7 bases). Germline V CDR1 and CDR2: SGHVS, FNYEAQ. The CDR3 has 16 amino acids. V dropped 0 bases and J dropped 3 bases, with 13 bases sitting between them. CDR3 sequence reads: CASSLAGGAQTDTQYF. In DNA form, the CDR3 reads TGTGCCAGCAGCTTAGCGGGGGGGGCACAAACAGATACGCAGTATTTT.

This CDR3 reads CASRSIAGGFLETQYF. The CDR3 DNA reads as TGTGCCAGCAGGTCTATAGCGGGAGGTTTTTTAGAGACCCAGTACTTC. The chain has TRBV5-6 and TRBJ2-5, with 10 nucleotides matching TRBD2. Germline V gene data show CDR1 as SGHDT and CDR2 as YYEEEE. J lost 4 bases, V lost 5 bases, and 11 bases had no gene match. The CDR3 is 16 residues long. Full variable domain (remainder filled in from reference TRBV5-6 and TRBJ2-5): DAGVTQSPTHLIKTRGQQVTLRCSPKSGHDTVSWYQQALGQGPQFIFQYYEEEERQRGNFPDRFSGHQFPNYSSELNVNALLLGDSALYLCASRSIAGGFLETQYFGPGTRLLVL.

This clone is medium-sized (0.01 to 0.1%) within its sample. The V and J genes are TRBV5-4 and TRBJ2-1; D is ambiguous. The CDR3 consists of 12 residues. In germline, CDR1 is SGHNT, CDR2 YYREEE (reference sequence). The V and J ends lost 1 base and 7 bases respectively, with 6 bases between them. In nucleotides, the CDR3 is TGTGCCAGCAGCTTGATGACAAATGAGCAGTTCTTC. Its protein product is CASSLMTNEQFF.

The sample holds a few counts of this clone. The CDR3 loop reads CASSQGEGAYTEAFF. The CDR3 DNA is TGTGCCAGCAGCCAAGGTGAGGGGGCATACACTGAAGCTTTCTTT. The gene calls are TRBV5-3 and TRBJ1-1; 7 bases line up with TRBD1. TRBV5-3 is an ORF, and what it does is uncertain. V was pared by 8 bases and J by 3 bases, with 13 bases of the junction left unmatched. There are 15 residues in the CDR3.

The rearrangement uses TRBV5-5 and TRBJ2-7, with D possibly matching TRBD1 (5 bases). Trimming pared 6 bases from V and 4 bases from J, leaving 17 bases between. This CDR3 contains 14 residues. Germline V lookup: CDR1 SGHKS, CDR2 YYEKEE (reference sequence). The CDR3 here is CASTTAAGSYEQYF. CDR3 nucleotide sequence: TGTGCCAGCACCACGGCCGCAGGGTCTTACGAGCAGTACTTC. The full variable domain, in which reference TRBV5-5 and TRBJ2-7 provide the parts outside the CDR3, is DAGVTQSPTHLIKTRGQQVTLRCSPISGHKSVSWYQQVLGQGPQFIFQYYEKEERGRGNFPDRFSARQFPNYSSELNVNALLLGDSALYLCASTTAAGSYEQYFGPGTRLTVT.

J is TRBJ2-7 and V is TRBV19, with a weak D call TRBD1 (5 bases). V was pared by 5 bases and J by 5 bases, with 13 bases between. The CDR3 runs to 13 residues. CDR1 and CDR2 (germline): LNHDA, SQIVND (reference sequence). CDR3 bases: TGTGCCAGTAGTTCCACTACAGGAAACGAGCAGTACTTC. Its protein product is CASSSTTGNEQYF.

CDR3 in DNA: TGCGCCAGCAGCCTCTCCCCCTGGAAGGGCGGGGGGGCTGCCGGGGAGCTGTTTTTT. This encodes CASSLSPWKGGGAAGELFF. The V call is TRBV5-1, the J call TRBJ2-2; TRBD2 agrees at 9 bases. Looked up from germline, CDR1 is SGHRS and CDR2 is YFSETQ. V trimming: 4 bases; J trimming: 6 bases; junction bases outside the gene matches: 19. The CDR3 loop spans 19 amino acids.

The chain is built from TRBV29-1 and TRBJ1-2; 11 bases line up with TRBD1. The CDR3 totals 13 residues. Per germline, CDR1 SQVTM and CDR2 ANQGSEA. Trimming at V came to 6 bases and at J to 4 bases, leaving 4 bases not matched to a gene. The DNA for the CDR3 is TGCAGCGTCTCGGACAGGGGGCCCTATGGCTACACCTTC. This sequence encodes CSVSDRGPYGYTF.

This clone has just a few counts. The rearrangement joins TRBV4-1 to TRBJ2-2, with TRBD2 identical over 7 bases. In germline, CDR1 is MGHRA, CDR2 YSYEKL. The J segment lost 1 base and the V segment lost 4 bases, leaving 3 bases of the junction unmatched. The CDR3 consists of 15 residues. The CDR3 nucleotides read TGCGCCAGCAGCCCGCGGGAGAGGAACACCGGGGAGCTGTTTTTT. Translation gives CASSPRERNTGELFF.

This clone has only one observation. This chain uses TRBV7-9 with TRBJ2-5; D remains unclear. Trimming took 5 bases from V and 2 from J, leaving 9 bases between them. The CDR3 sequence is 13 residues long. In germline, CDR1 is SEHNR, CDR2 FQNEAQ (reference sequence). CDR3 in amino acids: CASSPRNQETQYF. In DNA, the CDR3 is TGTGCCAGCAGCCCGAGGAATCAAGAGACCCAGTACTTC.

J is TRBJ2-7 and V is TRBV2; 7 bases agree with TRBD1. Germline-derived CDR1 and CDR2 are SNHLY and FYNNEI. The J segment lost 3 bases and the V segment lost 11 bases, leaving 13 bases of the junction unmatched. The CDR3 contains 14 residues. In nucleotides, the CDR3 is TGTGCCGCCCTCACCGGGACAGAGATCTACGAGCAGTACTTC. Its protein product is CAALTGTEIYEQYF. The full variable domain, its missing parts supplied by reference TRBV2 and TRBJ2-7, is EPEVTQTPSHQVTQMGQEVILRCVPISNHLYFYWYRQILGQKVEFLVSFYNNEISEKSEIFDDQFSVERPDGSNFTLKIRSTKLEDSAMYFCAALTGTEIYEQYFGPGTRLTVT.

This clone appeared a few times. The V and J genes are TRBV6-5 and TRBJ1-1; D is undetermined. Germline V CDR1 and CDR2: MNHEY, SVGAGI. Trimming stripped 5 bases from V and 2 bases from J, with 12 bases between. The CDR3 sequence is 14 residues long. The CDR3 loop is CASSTLHSNTEAFF. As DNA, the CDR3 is TGTGCCAGCAGTACCCTTCACAGTAACACTGAAGCTTTCTTT.

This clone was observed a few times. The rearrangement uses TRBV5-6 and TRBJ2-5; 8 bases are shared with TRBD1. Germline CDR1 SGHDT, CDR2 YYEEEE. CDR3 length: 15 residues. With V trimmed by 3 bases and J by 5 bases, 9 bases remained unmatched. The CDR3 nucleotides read TGTGCCAGCAGCTATGGGGTTACAGGGGGGGAGACCCAGTACTTC. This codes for CASSYGVTGGETQYF.

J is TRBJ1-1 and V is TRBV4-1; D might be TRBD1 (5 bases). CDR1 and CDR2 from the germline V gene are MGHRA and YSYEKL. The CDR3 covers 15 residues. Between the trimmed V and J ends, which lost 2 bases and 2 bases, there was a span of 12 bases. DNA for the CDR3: TGCGCCAGCAGCCAACTCACAGGATCCAACACTGAAGCTTTCTTT. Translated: CASSQLTGSNTEAFF.

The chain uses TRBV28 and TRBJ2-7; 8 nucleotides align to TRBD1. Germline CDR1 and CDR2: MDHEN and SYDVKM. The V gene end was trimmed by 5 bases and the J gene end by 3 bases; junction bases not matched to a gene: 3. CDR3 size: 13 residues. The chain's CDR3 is CASSRQGNYEQYF. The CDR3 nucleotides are TGTGCCAGCAGTAGACAGGGGAACTACGAGCAGTACTTC.

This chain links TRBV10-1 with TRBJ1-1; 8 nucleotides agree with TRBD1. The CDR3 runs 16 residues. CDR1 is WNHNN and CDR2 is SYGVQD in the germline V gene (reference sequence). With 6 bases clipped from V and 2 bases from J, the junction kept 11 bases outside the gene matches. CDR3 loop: CASRVGRGRANTEAFF. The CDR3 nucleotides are TGCGCCAGCAGAGTGGGCAGGGGGCGAGCTAACACTGAAGCTTTCTTT.

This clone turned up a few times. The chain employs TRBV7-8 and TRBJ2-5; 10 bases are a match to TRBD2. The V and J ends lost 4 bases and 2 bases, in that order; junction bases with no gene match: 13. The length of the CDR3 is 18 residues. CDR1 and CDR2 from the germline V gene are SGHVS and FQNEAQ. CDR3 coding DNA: TGTGCCAGCAGCTCAGCCGGACTAGCGGCCTCCTTACAAGAGACCCAGTACTTC. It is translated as CASSSAGLAASLQETQYF.

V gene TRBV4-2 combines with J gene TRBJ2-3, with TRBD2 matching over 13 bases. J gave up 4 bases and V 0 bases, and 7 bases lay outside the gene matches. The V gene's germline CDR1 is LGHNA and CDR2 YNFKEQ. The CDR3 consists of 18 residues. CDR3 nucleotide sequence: TGTGCCAGCAGCCAAGAAATGGAGGGACTAGCGGGGTCAGATACGCAGTATTTT. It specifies CASSQEMEGLAGSDTQYF.